The clone carrying this T cell receptor (beta chain) was observed at least ten times. As yet, its antigen is unknown. The sample belongs to a study of regulatory T cells in long-lasting Graves disease. Overall study results and limits: Tissue studied was limited to peripheral blood, excluding thyroid tissue.

Germline V gene data show CDR1 as MDHEN and CDR2 as SYDVKM. Trimming stripped 5 bases from V and 6 bases from J, with 17 bases between. The CDR3 covers 14 residues. Stated time point: newly diagnosed GD, antithyroid drugs for less than 3 months. The TCR library was prepared using RNA isolated from PBMCs. Researchers made TCR beta libraries by using iRepertoire HTBI primers and running Arm-PCR on CDR3 regions. TCRdb fed the multiplex PCR reads into MiXCR, producing one record per CDR3 protein. The table records roughly 400,000 distinct CDR3 sequences, roughly 15% of them present only once. The data were also submitted as part of a second study, on T cells in Graves' hyperthyroidism and ophthalmopathy. As that study records: Those with hyperthyroidism were 18 to 65 years old, newly diagnosed, and ill for under 2 months.

This specimen was peripheral blood mononuclear cells (PBMCs), taken at new diagnosis, from a patient treated with antithyroid drugs. This rearrangement joins TRBV28 to TRBJ2-7; D remains unclear. The receptor's source is a woman aged 18-29 years with Graves disease. Here the CDR3 reads CASSNHAQVGEQYF. In DNA, the CDR3 is TGTGCCAGCAGTAACCACGCCCAGGTGGGCGAGCAGTACTTC.